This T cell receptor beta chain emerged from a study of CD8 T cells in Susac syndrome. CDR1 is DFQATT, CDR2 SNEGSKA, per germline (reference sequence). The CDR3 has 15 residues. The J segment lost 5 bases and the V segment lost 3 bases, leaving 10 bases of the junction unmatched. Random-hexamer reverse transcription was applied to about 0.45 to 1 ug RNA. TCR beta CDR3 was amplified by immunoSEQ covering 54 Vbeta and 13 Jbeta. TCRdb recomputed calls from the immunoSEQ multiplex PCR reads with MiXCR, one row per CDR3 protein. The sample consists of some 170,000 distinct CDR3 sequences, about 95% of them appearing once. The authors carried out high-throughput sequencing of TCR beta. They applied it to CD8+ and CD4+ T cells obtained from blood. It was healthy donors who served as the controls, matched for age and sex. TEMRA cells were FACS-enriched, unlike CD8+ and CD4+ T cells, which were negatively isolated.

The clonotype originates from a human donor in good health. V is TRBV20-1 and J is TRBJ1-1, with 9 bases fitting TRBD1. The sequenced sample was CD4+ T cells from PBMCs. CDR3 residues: CSASGTGNKITEAFF. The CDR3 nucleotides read TGCAGTGCTAGCGGGACAGGGAATAAAATTACTGAAGCTTTCTTT.